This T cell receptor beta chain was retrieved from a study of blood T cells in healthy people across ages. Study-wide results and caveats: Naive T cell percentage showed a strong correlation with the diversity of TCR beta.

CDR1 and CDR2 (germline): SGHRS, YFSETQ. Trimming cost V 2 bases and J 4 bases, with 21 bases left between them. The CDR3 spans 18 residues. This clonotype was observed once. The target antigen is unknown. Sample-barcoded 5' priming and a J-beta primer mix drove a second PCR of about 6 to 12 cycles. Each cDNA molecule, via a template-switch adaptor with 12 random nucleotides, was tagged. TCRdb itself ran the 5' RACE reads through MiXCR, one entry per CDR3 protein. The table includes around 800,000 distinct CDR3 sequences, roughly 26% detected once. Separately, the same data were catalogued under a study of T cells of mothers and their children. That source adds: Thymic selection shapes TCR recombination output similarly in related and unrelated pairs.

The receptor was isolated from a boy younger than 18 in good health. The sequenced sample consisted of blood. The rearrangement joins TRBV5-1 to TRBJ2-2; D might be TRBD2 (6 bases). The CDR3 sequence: CASSLLEGSGRITGELFF. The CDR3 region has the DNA TGCGCCAGCAGCTTATTGGAGGGTAGCGGCAGGATCACCGGGGAGCTGTTTTTT.